A selection of T cell receptor beta chains follows, all from one sample in a study of T cell responses to AZD1222 COVID-19 vaccine. Generated by immunoSEQ multiplex PCR, the TCRdb table keeps only in-frame clones and is missing some. The table has some 99,000 clones, around 87% seen once. The sequencing here drew on peripheral blood, taken on day 0 of AZD1222 vaccination. The receptors were gathered from an adult in good health. CDR3s include the opening cysteine and the closing phenylalanine or tryptophan. D genes are given only for firm matches. Clone sizes are given selectively: once, few, many, or a class where the clone is expanded.

TRBJ2-7 | TRBV2 | - | - | CASSDTAYEQYF | TGTGCCAGCAGTGACACGGCGTACGAGCAGTACTTC
TRBJ1-1 | TRBV5-1 | TRBD1 | - | CASSVDRADGEAFF | TGCGCCAGCAGCGTCGACAGGGCCGACGGTGAAGCTTTCTTT
TRBJ2-7 | TRBV28 | - | - | CASSTPGTSDEQYF | TGTGCCAGCAGTACCCCCGGGACTTCGGACGAGCAGTACTTC
TRBJ2-2 | TRBV11-2 | - | - | CASSSLGGHGELFF | TGTGCCAGCAGTTCACTTGGGGGGCACGGGGAGCTGTTTTTT
TRBJ1-5 | TRBV2 | - | - | CASSDSLGRPQHF | TGTGCCAGCAGTGATTCATTAGGGCGGCCCCAGCATTTT
TRBJ2-7 | TRBV29-1 | - | - | CSVPPAGYEQYF | TGCAGCGTCCCCCCGGCCGGTTACGAGCAGTACTTC
TRBJ2-1 | TRBV20-1 | TRBD2 | - | CSASESSGITYNEQFF | TGCAGTGCTAGTGAGTCTAGCGGGATTACCTACAATGAGCAGTTCTTC
TRBJ2-5 | TRBV2 | TRBD2 | - | CAGKTSGTQETQYF | TGTGCCGGGAAGACTAGCGGGACCCAAGAGACCCAGTACTTC
TRBJ2-3 | TRBV5-6 | - | once | CASSLGTNTDTQYF | TGTGCCAGCAGCTTGGGTACTAACACAGATACGCAGTATTTT
TRBJ1-4 | TRBV28 | - | - | CASSFGGNNEKLFF | TGTGCCAGCAGTTTCGGGGGGAATAATGAAAAACTGTTTTTT
TRBJ2-3 | TRBV7-2 | - | few | CASSLATGDTQYF | TGTGCCAGCAGCTTAGCGACGGGAGATACGCAGTATTTT
TRBJ2-7 | TRBV7-3 | - | - | CASSSTGRASEQYF | TGTGCCAGCAGCTCCACAGGGAGGGCGTCCGAGCAGTACTTC
TRBJ1-2 | TRBV7-2 | - | - | CASMEQPPDGYTF | TGTGCCAGCATGGAACAACCGCCGGATGGCTACACCTTC
TRBJ1-1 | TRBV10-3 | TRBD1 | - | CAISTGANTEAFF | TGTGCCATCAGCACAGGGGCGAACACTGAAGCTTTCTTT
TRBJ1-2 | TRBV28 | - | few | CASSAGGVEGYTF | TGTGCCAGCAGTGCTGGCGGGGTTGAGGGCTACACCTTC
TRBJ1-2 | TRBV11-2 | - | - | CASSLVAADYGYTF | TGTGCCAGCAGCTTAGTGGCTGCAGACTATGGCTACACCTTC
TRBJ2-7 | TRBV18 | TRBD2 | once | CASSPSGGASEQYF | TGTGCCAGCTCCCCCTCGGGAGGGGCGTCCGAGCAGTACTTC
TRBJ2-5 | TRBV4-3 | - | - | CASSQDRQATQYF | TGCGCCAGCAGCCAAGATCGACAGGCGACCCAGTACTTC
TRBJ2-1 | TRBV7-2 | - | - | CASTWQPGTYNEQFF | TGTGCCAGCACCTGGCAGCCGGGTACCTACAATGAGCAGTTCTTC
TRBJ2-5 | TRBV24-1 | TRBD2 | - | CATSGGGGETQYF | TGTGCCACCAGTGGGGGGGGTGGCGAGACCCAGTACTTC
TRBJ1-2 | TRBV12-3/TRBV12-4 | - | - | CASSLNRAYGYTF | TGTGCCAGCAGTTTAAACAGGGCCTATGGCTACACCTTC
TRBJ2-7 | TRBV28 | TRBD2 | - | CASSLPGRDSGGQYF | TGTGCCAGCAGTTTACCGGGGAGGGACTCAGGCGGGCAGTACTTC
TRBJ1-3 | TRBV2 | - | few | CASSDEGAEAGNTIYF | TGTGCCAGCAGTGATGAGGGAGCAGAGGCCGGAAACACCATATATTTT
TRBJ1-2 | TRBV4-3 | - | - | CASSQDTGTGYTF | TGCGCCAGCAGCCAAGATACCGGGACTGGCTACACCTTC
TRBJ1-2 | TRBV29-1 | - | - | CSVLGSYGYTF | TGCAGCGTTCTAGGGAGCTATGGCTACACCTTC
TRBJ1-4 | TRBV7-9 | TRBD1 | - | CASSFLRGRTNEKLFF | TGTGCCAGCAGCTTCCTCAGGGGGCGTACTAATGAAAAACTGTTTTTT
TRBJ1-1 | TRBV5-6 | - | - | CASSLWPYTEAFF | TGTGCCAGCAGCTTATGGCCTTACACTGAAGCTTTCTTT
TRBJ2-5 | TRBV10-3 | TRBD2 | - | CAISETTSGTLPAQYF | TGTGCCATCAGTGAAACGACTAGCGGGACCCTTCCCGCCCAGTACTTC
TRBJ2-3 | TRBV6-1 | - | - | CASSDLLRNRVYTDTQYF | TGTGCCAGCAGTGACCTTCTACGGAACAGAGTATACACAGATACGCAGTATTTT
TRBJ1-4 | TRBV4-2 | - | - | CASRRDFLNEKLFF | TGTGCCAGCAGGCGGGACTTTCTAAATGAAAAACTGTTTTTT
TRBJ2-3 | TRBV11-2 | TRBD2 | few | CASSAYSPLAGGPDTQYF | TGTGCCAGCAGCGCTTATTCCCCGTTAGCGGGGGGGCCAGATACGCAGTATTTT
TRBJ2-2 | TRBV28 | TRBD2 | - | CASSSESGSHTGELFF | TGTGCCAGCAGTTCAGAAAGCGGGAGTCACACCGGGGAGCTGTTTTTT
TRBJ2-1 | TRBV4-1 | TRBD2 | - | CASSQPGLVSDEQFF | TGCGCCAGCAGTCAGCCGGGACTAGTTAGCGATGAGCAGTTCTTC
TRBJ1-2 | TRBV10-3 | - | - | CAIALSGGIDGYTF | TGTGCCATCGCTTTGTCCGGGGGGATCGATGGCTACACCTTC
TRBJ1-4 | TRBV7-2 | TRBD1 | - | CASSLGPGQAGEKLFF | TGTGCCAGCAGCTTAGGCCCTGGACAGGCGGGTGAAAAACTGTTTTTT
TRBJ2-7 | TRBV6-2/TRBV6-3 | TRBD2 | - | CASSPSGRGTYEQYF | TGTGCCAGCAGTCCAAGCGGGAGGGGGACCTACGAGCAGTACTTC
TRBJ2-2 | TRBV28 | TRBD1 | - | CASSPGDSYTGELFF | TGTGCCAGCAGTCCCGGGGACAGTTACACCGGGGAGCTGTTTTTT
TRBJ2-5 | TRBV27 | - | - | CASSFYVSGGTQYF | TGTGCCAGCAGTTTTTACGTCAGTGGTGGGACCCAGTACTTC
TRBJ2-4 | TRBV18 | TRBD2 | - | CASSPEGGLAKNIQYF | TGTGCCAGCTCACCCGAGGGAGGGTTAGCCAAAAACATTCAGTACTTC
TRBJ2-3 | TRBV2 | - | - | CASSEDGGGADTQYF | TGTGCCAGCAGTGAGGACGGGGGAGGCGCAGATACGCAGTATTTT
TRBJ1-2 | TRBV11-2 | TRBD1 | - | CASSLTGASIYGYTF | TGTGCCAGCAGCTTAACAGGGGCCTCGATCTATGGCTACACCTTC
TRBJ2-1 | TRBV3-1/TRBV3-2 | - | few | CASSSGLPHSDNEQFF | TGTGCCAGCAGCAGTGGACTTCCCCATTCCGACAATGAGCAGTTCTTC
TRBJ2-5 | TRBV28 | TRBD1 | - | CASSLRGQGGETQYF | TGTGCCAGCAGTTTGAGGGGACAGGGGGGAGAGACCCAGTACTTC
TRBJ2-5 | TRBV7-2 | - | - | CATGGRETQYF | TGTGCCACGGGGGGCAGGGAGACCCAGTACTTC
TRBJ2-6 | TRBV27 | - | - | CASSLDGAWANVLTF | TGTGCCAGCAGTTTAGACGGAGCCTGGGCCAACGTCCTGACTTTC
TRBJ2-5 | TRBV4-2 | TRBD2 | - | CASSATSGGGGETQYF | TGTGCCAGCAGCGCAACTAGCGGAGGGGGGGGAGAGACCCAGTACTTC
TRBJ1-3 | TRBV12-2 | - | - | CASPRQGGTGNTIYF | TGTGCAAGTCCCCGGCAGGGGGGAACTGGAAACACCATATATTTT
TRBJ2-5 | TRBV9 | - | - | CASSERGDRGLETQYF | TGTGCCAGCAGCGAGAGGGGGGATAGAGGTTTGGAGACCCAGTACTTC
TRBJ2-1 | TRBV6-5 | TRBD1 | - | CASTGTGLNEQFF | TGTGCCAGCACCGGGACAGGGTTAAATGAGCAGTTCTTC
TRBJ1-3 | TRBV7-2 | - | - | CASSFRSGPVSGNTIYF | TGTGCCAGCAGCTTCCGCTCAGGGCCTGTCTCTGGAAACACCATATATTTT
TRBJ1-2 | TRBV19 | - | medium-sized | CASSIPWDKHYGYTF | TGTGCCAGTAGTATTCCGTGGGACAAGCACTATGGCTACACCTTC
TRBJ1-2 | TRBV12-3/TRBV12-4 | - | - | CASGNYGYTF | TGTGCCAGCGGCAACTATGGCTACACCTTC
TRBJ2-4 | TRBV5-8 | TRBD2 | - | CASILAGANIQYF | TGTGCCAGCATTCTTGCGGGAGCTAACATTCAGTACTTC
TRBJ2-3 | TRBV5-1 | - | - | CASSKQDFTDTQYF | TGCGCCAGCAGCAAGCAGGACTTCACAGATACGCAGTATTTT
TRBJ1-6 | TRBV18 | - | - | CASSPSGGTSPLHF | TGTGCCAGCTCACCTTCCGGGGGGACCTCACCCCTCCACTTT
TRBJ2-3 | TRBV28 | - | - | CASSQGRDTQYF | TGTGCCAGCAGCCAAGGGAGGGATACGCAGTATTTT